This T cell receptor beta chain stems from a study of T cell repertoires in cytomegalovirus infection (dated by TCRdb to between 2017 and 2020). Background on the whole study: The HLA type of each donor mattered for the analysis, because public TCR beta signatures pointed to carriage of CMV infection along with the matching HLA type. General study outcomes and caveats: The ex vivo response was dominated by HLA-C-restricted CMV-specific TCR beta clonotypes, which also provided the single most frequent clonotype in two of eight donors. In both this cohort and an independent cohort of 352 donors, the cumulative frequency of public TCR beta family members distinguished carriers of CMV infection plus the relevant HLA type.

This clonotype was observed a handful of times. What this receptor recognizes is not known. No base qualities exist here, and no much larger clone lies one base off it. The germline V gene specifies SGHRS as CDR1 and YFSETQ as CDR2. V and J are truncated by 3 bases and 0 bases respectively, leaving an intervening sequence of 10 bases. From its cysteine to its phenylalanine, the CDR3 spans 15 amino acids. Only the CDR3 DNA stays, 45 bases, in frame from base 1. Sequencing instrument: Illumina HiSeq 1500. Through fastp at Q25 and MiXCR, TCRdb rebuilt clones from the public reads, retaining in-frame beta chains. For every CDR3 protein sequence, its rows merge into one entry that carries the most common genes and DNA. This sample has around 350,000 distinct CDR3 sequences in its table, and 18% of those were observed once. The top ten hold approximately 10% of the sample.

In this chain, TRBV5-1 is recombined with TRBJ1-3; no D gene call is confident. The sequenced material came from PBMCs. This receptor was taken from a human donor in good health (CMV status not recorded). Some clones in this sample may be carry-over from other donors' samples. Here is the DNA: TGCGCCAGCAGCTCAGACCAGAGCTCTGGAAACACCATATATTTT. Its translation is CASSSDQSSGNTIYF.